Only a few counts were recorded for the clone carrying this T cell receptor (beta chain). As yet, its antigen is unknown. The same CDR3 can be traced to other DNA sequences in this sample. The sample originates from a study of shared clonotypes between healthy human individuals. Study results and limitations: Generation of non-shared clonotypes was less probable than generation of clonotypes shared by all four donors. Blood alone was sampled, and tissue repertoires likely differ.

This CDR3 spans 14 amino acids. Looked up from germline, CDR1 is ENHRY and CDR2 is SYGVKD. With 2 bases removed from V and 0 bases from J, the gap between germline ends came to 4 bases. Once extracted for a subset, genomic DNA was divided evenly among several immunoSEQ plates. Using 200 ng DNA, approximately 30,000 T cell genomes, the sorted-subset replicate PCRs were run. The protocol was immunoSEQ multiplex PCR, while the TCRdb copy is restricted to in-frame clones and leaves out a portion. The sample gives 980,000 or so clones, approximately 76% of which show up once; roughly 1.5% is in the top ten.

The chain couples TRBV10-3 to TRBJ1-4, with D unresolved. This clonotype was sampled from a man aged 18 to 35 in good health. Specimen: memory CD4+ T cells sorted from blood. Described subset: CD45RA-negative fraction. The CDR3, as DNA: TGTGCCATCAGTGAGGGAGCAACTAATGAAAAACTGTTTTTT. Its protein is CAISEGATNEKLFF.